A selection of T cell receptor beta chains follows, all from one sample in a study of blood T cell repertoires in COVID-19. Assay: immunoSEQ multiplex PCR; the TCRdb copy retains only in-frame clones and omits some. Of more than 200,000 clones in the sample, over 70% were seen once. The sequencing input was peripheral blood. The receptor set was obtained from a man aged 40-49 years with active or convalescent COVID-19. CDR3s include the opening cysteine and the closing phenylalanine or tryptophan. Fields, in order: V gene, D gene, J gene, CDR3 length, clone size, CDR3 protein, CDR3 DNA. A D gene is named only where the DNA matches it firmly. A clone size is listed for some rows: how often the clone was seen (once, few, many), or a class if it is expanded.

>TRBV30|TRBD1|TRBJ2-7|12|.
CAWSRGQRKQYF
TGTGCCTGGAGCAGGGGGCAAAGGAAGCAGTACTTC
>TRBV4-1|.|TRBJ1-5|14|few
CASSQDRTPEPQHF
TGCGCCAGCAGCCAAGATCGGACACCCGAGCCCCAGCATTTT
>TRBV24-1|TRBD2|TRBJ2-2|16|.
CATSDLGASGTGELFF
TGTGCCACCAGTGATTTAGGGGCTAGCGGGACCGGGGAGCTGTTTTTT
>TRBV18|TRBD1|TRBJ2-2|17|.
CASSSLGTGPTTGELFF
TGTGCCAGCTCGTCCTTAGGGACAGGGCCGACCACCGGGGAGCTGTTTTTT
>TRBV5-1|TRBD1|TRBJ2-7|15|.
CASTPGGTGSYEQYF
TGCGCCAGCACCCCGGGTGGGACAGGGAGCTACGAGCAGTACTTC
>TRBV28|TRBD1|TRBJ1-4|13|.
CASGRQGSEKLFF
TGTGCCAGCGGGCGACAGGGTAGTGAAAAACTGTTTTTT
>TRBV19|.|TRBJ1-2|17|few
CASSTYALSTNLYGYTF
TGTGCCAGTAGTACCTACGCACTATCGACGAACCTCTATGGCTACACCTTC
>TRBV10-3|TRBD2|TRBJ2-1|15|.
CAIRASGSSYNEQFF
TGTGCCATCAGGGCTAGCGGGAGTTCCTACAATGAGCAGTTCTTC
>TRBV30|.|TRBJ1-5|13|.
CAWSVQANQPQHF
TGTGCCTGGAGTGTTCAGGCCAATCAGCCCCAGCATTTT
>TRBV27|TRBD1|TRBJ2-2|15|.
CASSLFRTGNGELFF
TGTGCCAGCAGTTTATTTCGGACAGGGAACGGGGAGCTGTTTTTT
>TRBV7-9|TRBD1|TRBJ2-7|14|few
CASSVTGVAYEQYF
TGTGCCAGCAGCGTCACAGGGGTCGCCTACGAGCAGTACTTC
>TRBV25-1|.|TRBJ1-2|13|.
CASSESVDYGYTF
TGTGCCAGCAGCGAGTCCGTGGACTATGGCTACACCTTC
>TRBV6-5|.|TRBJ1-2|13|.
CASIDNMKGGYTF
TGTGCCAGCATCGACAATATGAAGGGGGGCTACACCTTC
>TRBV19|TRBD1|TRBJ1-5|14|.
CASSSEGAYQPQHF
TGTGCCAGTAGTTCTGAGGGGGCATATCAGCCCCAGCATTTT
>TRBV5-1|TRBD2|TRBJ2-1|15|.
CASSSGLADNNEQFF
TGCGCCAGCAGCTCTGGACTAGCGGACAACAATGAGCAGTTCTTC
>TRBV29-1|TRBD1|TRBJ2-1|17|.
CSVEDLGPGTGGDEQFF
TGCAGCGTTGAAGATCTTGGCCCCGGGACAGGGGGCGATGAGCAGTTCTTC
>TRBV4-1|TRBD2|TRBJ2-2|18|.
CASSQDGVLAGRTGELFF
TGCGCCAGCAGCCAAGATGGGGTACTAGCGGGACGCACCGGGGAGCTGTTTTTT
>TRBV5-5|.|TRBJ2-2|16|.
CASSWQQGANTGELFF
TGTGCCAGCAGCTGGCAACAGGGAGCGAACACCGGGGAGCTGTTTTTT
>TRBV2|TRBD1|TRBJ1-5|15|.
CASSNDRGLVEPQHF
TGTGCCAGCAGTAACGACAGGGGGCTAGTTGAGCCCCAGCATTTT
>TRBV7-2|TRBD1|TRBJ2-5|15|.
CASSPRTGAEETQYF
TGTGCCAGCAGCCCACGGACAGGGGCGGAAGAGACCCAGTACTTC
>TRBV6-5|.|TRBJ1-6|15|.
CASSRIGGGQSPLHF
TGTGCCAGCAGCCGAATCGGGGGAGGTCAATCACCCCTCCACTTT
>TRBV12-3/TRBV12-4|.|TRBJ1-1|13|.
CASSFGTGIGAFF
TGTGCCAGCAGTTTTGGAACAGGGATCGGTGCTTTCTTT
>TRBV7-9|.|TRBJ2-2|14|.
CASSLAGGTGELFF
TGTGCCAGCAGCTTAGCGGGAGGCACCGGGGAGCTGTTTTTT
>TRBV11-2|.|TRBJ2-1|14|.
CASSLVQGSNEQFF
TGTGCCAGCAGCTTAGTCCAGGGTAGCAATGAGCAGTTCTTC
>TRBV11-2|TRBD2|TRBJ2-3|13|.
CASSSGTRLSQYF
TGTGCCAGCAGCTCCGGGACTAGGCTTTCGCAGTATTTT
>TRBV12-3/TRBV12-4|.|TRBJ2-2|11|.
CASKQTGELFF
TGTGCCAGCAAACAAACCGGGGAGCTGTTTTTT
>TRBV27|.|TRBJ1-2|18|.
CASSPRGSFRQVPNGYTF
TGTGCCAGCAGTCCTCGGGGATCGTTTCGACAGGTCCCTAATGGCTACACCTTC
>TRBV27|.|TRBJ1-2|15|.
CASSLRAGLDYGYTF
TGTGCCAGCAGTTTACGTGCGGGTTTAGACTATGGCTACACCTTC
>TRBV6-5|.|TRBJ1-1|13|.
CASKEGSNTEAFF
TGTGCCAGCAAGGAGGGGTCGAACACTGAAGCTTTCTTT
>TRBV3-1/TRBV3-2|TRBD2|TRBJ2-7|14|.
CASSQGLAGVEQYF
TGTGCCAGCAGCCAGGGACTAGCGGGAGTCGAGCAGTACTTC
>TRBV5-1|.|TRBJ2-7|15|.
CASSVTQGRLAEQYF
TGCGCCAGCAGCGTAACACAGGGGAGGTTGGCCGAGCAGTACTTC
>TRBV5-1|.|TRBJ1-2|14|.
CASSLEAGLSGYTF
TGCGCCAGCAGCTTGGAGGCAGGGTTAAGTGGCTACACCTTC
>TRBV7-9|.|TRBJ1-1|13|.
CASSRTAGTEAFF
TGTGCCAGCAGCCGGACGGCGGGCACTGAAGCTTTCTTT
>TRBV19|.|TRBJ1-4|14|once
CASSMGQDPEKLFF
TGTGCCAGTAGTATGGGACAAGACCCCGAAAAACTGTTTTTT
>TRBV6-5|.|TRBJ2-2|13|once
CASCTGYTGELFF
TGTGCCAGCTGTACAGGGTACACCGGGGAGCTGTTTTTT
>TRBV12-3/TRBV12-4|.|TRBJ1-6|13|.
CASSLPEGSPLHF
TGTGCCAGCAGTTTACCGGAGGGCTCACCCCTCCACTTT
>TRBV28|TRBD1|TRBJ1-6|15|.
CASSPGQGRYSPLHF
TGTGCCAGCAGTCCCGGACAGGGCCGGTATTCACCCCTCCACTTT
>TRBV3-1/TRBV3-2|.|TRBJ2-5|14|few
CASSHSAGQETQYF
TGTGCCAGCAGCCATTCGGCAGGCCAAGAGACCCAGTACTTC
>TRBV30|TRBD1|TRBJ1-1|13|.
CACEGQANTEAFF
TGTGCCTGCGAGGGACAGGCAAACACTGAAGCTTTCTTT
>TRBV2|TRBD1|TRBJ1-4|14|.
CASIYRQGGEKLFF
TGTGCCAGCATCTATAGACAGGGTGGGGAAAAACTGTTTTTT
>TRBV30|TRBD1|TRBJ1-4|15|once
CAWSVRTGANEKLFF
TGTGCCTGGAGTGTCCGGACAGGGGCTAATGAAAAACTGTTTTTT
>TRBV30|TRBD1|TRBJ1-6|14|few
CAWCGRDRNSPLHF
TGTGCCTGGTGCGGCCGGGACAGAAATTCACCCCTCCACTTT
>TRBV27|.|TRBJ1-6|14|.
CASSPTRQNSPLHF
TGTGCCAGCAGTCCGACGCGACAGAATTCACCCCTCCACTTT
>TRBV5-4|TRBD2|TRBJ2-5|15|.
CASSLGTSGQETQYF
TGTGCCAGCAGCTTGGGGACTAGCGGCCAAGAGACCCAGTACTTC
>TRBV6-5|.|TRBJ1-2|14|few
CASSYRLTDYGYTF
TGTGCCAGCAGTTACCGGTTAACTGACTATGGCTACACCTTC
>TRBV30|TRBD1|TRBJ1-2|13|few
CAWSPGQGFSYDF
TGTGCCTGGAGTCCGGGACAGGGGTTTTCTTACGACTTC
>TRBV30|TRBD2|TRBJ2-2|18|.
CASGRQGAGGRAAGELFF
TGTGCCTCGGGCCGCCAGGGCGCGGGCGGGAGGGCCGCCGGGGAGCTGTTTTTT
>TRBV18|.|TRBJ2-7|15|.
CASSPGTDRAYEQYF
TGTGCCAGCTCACCCGGAACTGACAGAGCCTACGAGCAGTACTTC
>TRBV5-1|.|TRBJ2-1|13|.
CASSGHSYNEQFF
TGCGCCAGCAGCGGACACTCCTACAATGAGCAGTTCTTC
>TRBV7-6|.|TRBJ2-2|13|.
CASSPGNTGELFF
TGTGCCAGCTCCCCCGGGAACACCGGGGAGCTGTTTTTT
>TRBV7-2|.|TRBJ2-7|13|.
CASDTGSSYEQYF
TGTGCCAGCGATACGGGGAGCTCCTACGAGCAGTACTTC
>TRBV3-1/TRBV3-2|TRBD1|TRBJ1-1|11|.
CASSLGQGAFF
TGTGCCAGCAGCTTAGGACAGGGAGCTTTCTTT
>TRBV15|TRBD2|TRBJ2-5|18|.
CATSRDLGGLAGEETQYF
TGTGCCACCAGCAGAGATCTTGGGGGACTAGCAGGGGAAGAGACCCAGTACTTC
>TRBV3-1/TRBV3-2|.|TRBJ1-1|12|.
CASSQSFAEAFF
TGTGCCAGCAGCCAATCTTTCGCTGAAGCTTTCTTT
>TRBV5-1|.|TRBJ1-2|14|.
CASSLAGSWDGYTF
TGCGCCAGCAGCTTGGCGGGTTCGTGGGATGGCTACACCTTC